Included here is one T cell receptor beta chain sequence, with context. Only one count was recorded for this clonotype. Its specific antigen is unknown. At one of its ends the junction is not consistent with the germline gene, which may arise from a read error. The entry originates in a study of CD8+CD57+ T cells in acquired aplastic anemia (dated by TCRdb to 2016 to 2018). Background for the entire study: A mean of approximately 2.9 ug of DNA, ranging from about 0.2 to 27.4 ug, was extracted from sorted CD4+ and CD8+ cells. CD8+CD57+ expansion was defined as a frequency above the mean frequency observed in healthy subjects. General study outcomes and caveats: Although roughly 30 CD8+ CDR3 sequences were shared by patients and controls, these sequences appeared highly expressed in patients and within the immunodominant clones of patients. Between patients and healthy controls, no significant difference in CD8+ Simpson's diversity was found (P=0.060).

Flow cytometry had shown CD8+CD57+ cell expansion in the patients selected for sequencing. Every patient had a diagnosis of severe acquired aplastic anemia based on International Study of Aplastic Anemia and Agranulocytosis and Camitta criteria. At the time blood was sampled, none of the patients had received any therapy. The study deep-sequenced TCR repertoires of sorted CD4+ and CD8+ blood T cells from severe aplastic anemia patients and healthy subjects. Patients were enrolled in the USA under clinicaltrials.gov protocols 00001620, 01623167, 00001397, 00071045, 00081523 and 00961064. Ficoll-Paque density gradient centrifugation was used to isolate peripheral blood mononuclear cells. Before DNA extraction, CD4+ and CD8+ T cells were sorted with FACS or magnetic beads. Counted from cysteine to phenylalanine, this CDR3 has 17 amino acids. Here the CDR3 DNA is all that survives: 51 bases in frame from base 1. CDR1 and CDR2 are read off the germline V gene as LGHNA and YNFKEQ.

Genomic DNA was used as template for profiling of TCR beta VDJ combinations and CDR3 sequences. TCR repertoire sequencing was run on an Illumina HiSeq 2000. In the source study's methods: TRBV/TRBJ rearrangement plots, CDR3 size and DJ length profiles, and Simpson's diversity index were used to evaluate the repertoires. The most abundant DNA sequence in the deep sequencing data was defined as the immunodominant clone. CDR3 amino acid sequences were screened for sharing across subjects and were compared with published repertoires and the VDJdb database. The public reads were run again by TCRdb, first through fastp at Q25 and then through MiXCR, and only productive beta chains were kept. Duplicate CDR3 protein sequences are folded into a single record with the most common DNA and genes. The V and J calls and clone size are TCRdb's, not the authors'. For this sample the table gives roughly 180,000 distinct CDR3 sequences, of which 55% to 65% were detected only once. Approximately 40% of the sample is held by the ten biggest clonotypes.

This sequence was found in a human donor with aplastic anemia. The chain is encoded by TRBV4-2 joined to TRBJ1-1; a weak D assignment points to TRBD1 (5 bases agree). Sequencing input: sorted CD4+, CD8+, or CD8+CD57+ T cells (not recorded which) from PBMCs. The sequenced DNA is TGTGCCAGCAGCCAAGATCTGGGGGGGGTTATGAACGCTGAAGCTTTCTTT. This yields the protein CASSQDLGGVMNAEAFF.